This T cell receptor beta chain was documented in a study of blood T cell repertoires in COVID-19. About the research overall: The origin of the acute and convalescent COVID-19 samples was the United States, Italy and Spain. T cells, B-cell-depleted T cells, or PBMCs supplied cDNA or gDNA.

Authors' processing steps: Scientists estimated how many nucleated cells there were by amplifying reference gene primers. Using immunoSEQ multiplex PCR, the repertoire was profiled, and TCRdb retains in-frame clones only, with some absent. Clonal size and the V and J genes are those of that table, whereas D and trimming came from the DNA. The repertoire includes 120,000 to 150,000 clones, approximately 90% of them detected once, and about 1.6% sits in the top ten. CDR1 SGHRS and CDR2 YFSETQ come from the germline V gene. This CDR3 region has 18 residues. With 0 bases clipped from V and 3 bases from J, the junction kept 8 bases outside the gene matches.

Material for sequencing was peripheral blood. This clonotype originated in a human donor in a cohort sampled during active COVID-19. The chain uses TRBV5-1 and TRBJ2-6, with 8 nucleotides matching TRBD1. As DNA, the CDR3 is TGCGCCAGCAGCTTGGGGCGACAGGGGCTGGATGGGGCCAACGTCCTGACTTTC. Encoded protein: CASSLGRQGLDGANVLTF.